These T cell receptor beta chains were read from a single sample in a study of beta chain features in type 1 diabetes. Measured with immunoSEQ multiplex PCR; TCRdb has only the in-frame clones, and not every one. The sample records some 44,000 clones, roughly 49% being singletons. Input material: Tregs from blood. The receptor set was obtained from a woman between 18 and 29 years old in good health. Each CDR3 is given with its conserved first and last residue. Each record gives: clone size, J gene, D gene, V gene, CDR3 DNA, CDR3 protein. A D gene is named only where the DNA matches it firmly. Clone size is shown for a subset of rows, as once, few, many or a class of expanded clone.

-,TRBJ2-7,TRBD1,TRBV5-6,TGTGCCAGCAGCAGAATTTACAGGGGATACGAGCAGTACTTC,CASSRIYRGYEQYF
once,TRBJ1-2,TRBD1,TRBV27,TGTGCCAGCAGTCACAGCAGGGGGAGAGGCTACACCTTC,CASSHSRGRGYTF
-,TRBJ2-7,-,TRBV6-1,TGTGCCAGCAGTGACGCTCTTACAGGGCTGCTCAACGAGCAGTACTTC,CASSDALTGLLNEQYF
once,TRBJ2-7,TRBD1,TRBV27,TGTGCCAGCAGCTCGGGACAGGACTACGAGCAGTACTTC,CASSSGQDYEQYF
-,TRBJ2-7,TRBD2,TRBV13,TGTGCCAGCAGCCCCCCTCTAGCGGGAGCCGAGCAGTACTTC,CASSPPLAGAEQYF
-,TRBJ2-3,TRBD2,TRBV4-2,TGTGCCAGCAGCCCGACTAGCGGTTCCCAATATACGCAGTATTTT,CASSPTSGSQYTQYF
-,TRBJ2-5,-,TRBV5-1,TGCGCCAGCAGCCAGAAACTGGGGCCAATGGGGGAGACCCAGTACTTC,CASSQKLGPMGETQYF
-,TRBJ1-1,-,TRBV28,TGTGCCAGCAGTTTCTCCTGGGCCAGGGCTGGTAGGAACACTGAAGCTTTCTTT,CASSFSWARAGRNTEAFF
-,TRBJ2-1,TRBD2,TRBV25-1,TGTGCCAGCAGTGTACTAGCGGGAGGGTCAGCCAATGAGCAGTTCTTC,CASSVLAGGSANEQFF
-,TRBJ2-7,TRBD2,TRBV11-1,TGTGCCAGCAGCTTAGGACTAGCGGGAGGGCCCGAGCAGTACTTC,CASSLGLAGGPEQYF
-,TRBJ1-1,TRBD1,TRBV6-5,TGTGCCAGCAGTTACCGACGGACAGGGAACACTGAAGCTTTCTTT,CASSYRRTGNTEAFF
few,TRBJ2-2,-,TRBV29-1,TGCAGCGTTGGTAGTGCGCAGAACACCGGGGAGCTGTTTTTT,CSVGSAQNTGELFF
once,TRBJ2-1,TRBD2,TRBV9,TGTGCCAGCAGCCCCCAGAGGGGCGGCGGGAGGGCCCTCGCAGTCTACAATGAGCAGTTCTTC,CASSPQRGGGRALAVYNEQFF
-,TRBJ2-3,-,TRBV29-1,TGCAGCGTTGAAGACCAACTAGTTACTGCAGATACGCAGTATTTT,CSVEDQLVTADTQYF
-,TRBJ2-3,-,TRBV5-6,TGTGCCAGCAGCTTGGCTGGACTTGCCTCCCAAGATACGCAGTATTTT,CASSLAGLASQDTQYF
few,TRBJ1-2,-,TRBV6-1,TGTGCCAGCAGTGAAAGTTTTAGGACAGCATATGGCTACACCTTC,CASSESFRTAYGYTF
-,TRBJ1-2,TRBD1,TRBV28,TGTGCCAGCAGAAGACAGGGGGAGAACTATGGCTACACCTTC,CASRRQGENYGYTF
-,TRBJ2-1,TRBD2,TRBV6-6,TGTGCCAGCGTTTTTACTAGCGGGGGCAATGAGCAGTTCTTC,CASVFTSGGNEQFF
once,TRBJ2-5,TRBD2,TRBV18,TGTGCCAGCTCACGTAGCGGGAGGGAAGAGACCCAGTACTTC,CASSRSGREETQYF
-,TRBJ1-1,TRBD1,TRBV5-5,TGTGCCAGCAGCTTGGGACAGGGGGCTCTCATGGACACTGAAGCTTTCTTT,CASSLGQGALMDTEAFF
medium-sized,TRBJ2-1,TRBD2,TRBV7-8,TGTGCCAGCAGCTGGTGGACTAGCGGGAGTAAGCTTGAGCAGTTCTTC,CASSWWTSGSKLEQFF
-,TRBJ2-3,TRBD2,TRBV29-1,TGCAGCGTTGAGGCTAGCGGGAGGTCAGATACGCAGTATTTT,CSVEASGRSDTQYF
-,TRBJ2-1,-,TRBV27,TGTGCCAGCAGTTTAGGGGGCTACTACGAGCAGTTCTTC,CASSLGGYYEQFF
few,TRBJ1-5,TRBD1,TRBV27,TGTGCCAGCAGGCCGGGACAGGGTCGCTCGCCGCAGCCCCAGCATTTT,CASRPGQGRSPQPQHF
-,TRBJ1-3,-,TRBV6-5,TGTGCCAGCACTATGACAAGCTCTGGAAACACCATATATTTT,CASTMTSSGNTIYF
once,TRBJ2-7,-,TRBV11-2,TGTGCCAGCAGCTTAGGCCGGTGGGAGCAGTACTTC,CASSLGRWEQYF
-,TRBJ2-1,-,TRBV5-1,TGCGCCAGCAGCTTGGATGTCCAGCGTAGGAGGAATGAGCAGTTCTTC,CASSLDVQRRRNEQFF
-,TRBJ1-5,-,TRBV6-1,TGTGCCATCCGGGGAAGCAATCAGCCCCAGCATTTT,CAIRGSNQPQHF
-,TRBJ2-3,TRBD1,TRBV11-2,TGTGCCAGCAGCTTCGAGCCCGGGACAGCCTTTTACACAGATACGCAGTATTTT,CASSFEPGTAFYTDTQYF
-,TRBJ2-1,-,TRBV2,TGTGCCAGCAGTGTGACAATCTACAATGAGCAGTTCTTC,CASSVTIYNEQFF
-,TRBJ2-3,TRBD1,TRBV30,TGTGCCTGGAGTGCGAAGGGCTGGACAGGTTCGGAAGATACGCAGTATTTT,CAWSAKGWTGSEDTQYF
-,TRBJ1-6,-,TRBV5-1,TGCGCCAGCAGCTTGGAGACAGGCCGGACGAATTCACCCCTCCACTTT,CASSLETGRTNSPLHF
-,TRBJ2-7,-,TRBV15,TGTGCCACCAGCCCGAGAACCGCCGCGTCTTACGAGCAGTACTTC,CATSPRTAASYEQYF
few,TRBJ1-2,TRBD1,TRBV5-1,TGCGCCAGCAGCCTGGGGACAGGGGAGGGCTACACCTTC,CASSLGTGEGYTF
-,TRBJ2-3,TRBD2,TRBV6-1,TGTGCCAGCAGCGGCGGGAGGCCCAGCACAGATACGCAGTATTTT,CASSGGRPSTDTQYF
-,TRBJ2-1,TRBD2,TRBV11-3,TGTGCCAGCAGCTCCGGGGGGTACTCCTACAATGAGCAGTTCTTC,CASSSGGYSYNEQFF
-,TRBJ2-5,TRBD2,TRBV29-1,TGCAGCGTTGAGGTTAGCGGGATCCCAGAGACCCAGTACTTC,CSVEVSGIPETQYF
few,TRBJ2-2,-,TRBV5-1,TGCGCCAGCAGCTCTACCCTTACGAACACCGGGGAGCTGTTTTTT,CASSSTLTNTGELFF
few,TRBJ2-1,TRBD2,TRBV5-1,TGCGCCAGCAGCTTCACTAGCGGGAACTACAATGAGCAGTTCTTC,CASSFTSGNYNEQFF
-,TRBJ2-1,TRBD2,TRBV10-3,TGTGCCATCAGTGAGAGGAAGACTAGCGGGGGCAATGAGCAGTTCTTC,CAISERKTSGGNEQFF
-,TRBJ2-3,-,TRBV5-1,TGCGCCAGCAGCTCCACAGGGTTTGGAACAGATACGCAGTATTTT,CASSSTGFGTDTQYF
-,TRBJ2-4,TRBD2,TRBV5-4,TGTGCCAGCAGCTTGCTAGCGGGCGCCAAAAACATTCAGTACTTC,CASSLLAGAKNIQYF
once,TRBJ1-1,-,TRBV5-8,TGTGCCAGCAGCTTGGACGGGGACACTGAAGCTTTCTTT,CASSLDGDTEAFF
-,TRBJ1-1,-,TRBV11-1,TGTGCCAGCAGCTTCAACAGTCACACTGAAGCTTTCTTT,CASSFNSHTEAFF
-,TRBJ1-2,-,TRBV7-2,TGTGCCAGCAGCTTAGAAAGCAGGTTCTATGGCTACACCTTC,CASSLESRFYGYTF
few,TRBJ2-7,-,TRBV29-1,TGCAGCGTAACAGTGCCTCCCTACGAGCAGTACTTC,CSVTVPPYEQYF
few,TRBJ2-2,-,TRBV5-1,TGCGCCAGCAGCCCCGGTACGAACACCGGGGAGCTGTTTTTT,CASSPGTNTGELFF
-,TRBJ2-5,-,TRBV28,TGTGCCAGCAGTGTCGCAGGGGGGAAGACCCAGTACTTC,CASSVAGGKTQYF
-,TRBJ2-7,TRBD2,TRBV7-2,TGTGCCAGCAGCTTAGGGCTAGCGGGGAGCTCCTACGAGCAGTACTTC,CASSLGLAGSSYEQYF
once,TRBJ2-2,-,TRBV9,TGTGCCAGCAGCGTAGGTAACACCGGGGAGCTGTTTTTT,CASSVGNTGELFF
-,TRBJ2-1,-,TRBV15,TGTGCCACCGGCAGGCGGGACCGGCCGTCGCAGTTCTTC,CATGRRDRPSQFF
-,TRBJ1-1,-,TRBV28,TGTGCCAGCAGCCTTAGAACGGGAGGAAAGACTGAAGCTTTCTTT,CASSLRTGGKTEAFF
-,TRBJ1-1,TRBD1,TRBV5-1,TGCGCCAGCAGCGTAGGGGGCGCGGGGAACACTGAAGCTTTCTTT,CASSVGGAGNTEAFF
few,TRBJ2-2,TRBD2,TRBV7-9,TGTGCCAGCAGCGTTAGCGGGAGGAGCCGTACCGGGGAGCTGTTTTTT,CASSVSGRSRTGELFF
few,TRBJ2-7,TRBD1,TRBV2,TGTGCCAGCAGTCTGGACAGGGACTACGAGCAGTACTTC,CASSLDRDYEQYF
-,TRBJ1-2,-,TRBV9,TGTGCCAGCAGCGTAGCAGGGCCGTTACGCGGCTATGGCTACACCTTC,CASSVAGPLRGYGYTF